These 5 T cell receptor beta chains originate from one sample sequenced in a study of OX40 agonist ivuxolimab in advanced cancers. The protocol was immunoSEQ multiplex PCR, while the TCRdb copy is restricted to in-frame clones and leaves out a portion. The sample lists roughly 48,000 clones, around nine tenths seen once, with over 9% in the top ten. The material was CD4+ or CD8+ T cells sorted from blood, obtained in a trial of the OX40 agonist ivuxolimab. Receptors originate from an adult with an advanced solid tumor such as melanoma, head and neck, liver or kidney cancer.

This clone occurred a few times. V and J are TRBV9 and TRBJ1-4; D is uncertain. CDR1 SGDLS and CDR2 YYNGEE come from the germline V gene. Trimming took 2 bases from V and 6 from J, leaving 8 bases between them. This CDR3 has 13 amino acids. CDR3 sequence reads: CASSVHGDEKLFF. CDR3 in DNA: TGTGCCAGCAGCGTCCATGGGGATGAAAAACTGTTTTTT.

The chain has TRBV25-1 and TRBJ1-1; unclear D gene. The CDR3 has 15 residues. Germline V gene lookup returns CDR1 MGHDK and CDR2 SYGVNS. V was clipped by 4 bases and J by 1 base, with 13 bases between them. CDR3 DNA: TGTGCCAGCAGTGCTCGTTTCGGGAGGAACACTGAAGCTTTCTTT. It translates to CASSARFGRNTEAFF.

This clone has only one observation. This chain links TRBV6-5 with TRBJ1-2, with D possibly TRBD1 on 5 matching bases. Germline assignment: CDR1 MNHEY and CDR2 SVGAGI. The CDR3 runs 15 residues. The V gene lost 8 bases and the J gene lost 5 bases, with 21 bases spanning the gap. The CDR3 loop reads CASGWGAGVIYGYTF. The CDR3 nucleotides are TGTGCCAGCGGCTGGGGCGCCGGCGTTATTTATGGCTACACCTTC.

The rearrangement uses TRBV19 and TRBJ1-1; a weak D match, TRBD1 (6 bases). Trimming stripped 6 bases from V and 1 base from J, with 12 bases between. The CDR3 extends over 14 amino acids. Germline V gene sequence: CDR1 LNHDA, CDR2 SQIVND (reference sequence). The CDR3 is CASSSYRENTEAFF. In DNA form, the CDR3 reads TGTGCCAGTAGCAGCTACAGGGAGAACACTGAAGCTTTCTTT.

The rearrangement uses TRBV7-9 and TRBJ2-7; unclear D gene. V was pared by 2 bases and J by 3 bases, with 20 bases between. There are 17 residues in the CDR3. Germline V lookup: CDR1 SEHNR, CDR2 FQNEAQ (reference sequence). The CDR3 reads CASSLPDTLATGYEQYF. DNA of the CDR3: TGTGCCAGCAGCTTACCAGACACCCTGGCTACGGGCTACGAGCAGTACTTC.